The clone carrying this T cell receptor beta chain was seen more than once but under ten times. TCRB transcripts that were expressed got sequenced, as all of the isolated RNA had been reverse transcribed. The assay was immunoSEQ multiplex PCR, and TCRdb's table has in-frame clones only and misses some. Found here are a few hundred thousand clones, about 15% of them singletons; the top ten hold approximately 0.02%. This entry is derived from a study of beta chain features in type 1 diabetes. The CDR3 has 14 residues. Trimming shortened V by 6 bases and J by 2 bases, and 8 bases separated the two germline ends. Germline-derived CDR1 and CDR2 are LNHNV and YYDKDF (reference sequence).

This TCR was recovered from a young woman in good health. The rearrangement links TRBV15 to TRBJ2-6; D uncertain. Sequenced material: naive CD4+ T cells from blood. The CDR3 bases are TGTGCCACCAGGACTGTGACTGGGGCCAACGTCCTGACTTTC. Translation: CATRTVTGANVLTF.